This section outlines one T cell receptor (beta chain) sequence together with its context. Its target is not known. Treatment defined: oral pan-JAK inhibitor, 5-10 mg twice daily. The authors extracted RNA and reverse transcribed it into cDNA as the sequencing template. Sequencing used immunoSEQ multiplex PCR; TCRdb keeps in-frame clones, though not all of them. The repertoire holds about 140,000 clones, 86% seen once, with roughly 13% in the top ten. This entry comes from a study of CD8+ T cells in alopecia areata. Findings and caveats of the study: Among the 100 top clones, expanded CD8+ clones, like scalp clonality, were significantly decreased by tofacitinib. Scalp and blood retained many expanded lesional clones during tofacitinib. With patients, TCR sharing proved less clear than in mice, a difference possibly related to HLA.

Per the germline V gene, CDR1 is MGHRA and CDR2 is YSYEKL. The ends were cut back, 6 bases at V and 0 bases at J, with 11 bases in the middle. This CDR3 spans 14 amino acids. This receptor was obtained from a human donor with alopecia areata. V is TRBV4-1 and J is TRBJ1-1; a weak D match, TRBD1 (5 bases). Sequenced here: CD8+ T cells sorted from blood, sampled at week 4, from a patient treated with tofacitinib. Here the CDR3 reads CASRPGGMNTEAFF. For the CDR3, the DNA is TGCGCCAGCAGACCGGGGGGGATGAACACTGAAGCTTTCTTT.